The next 15 T cell receptor beta chains were all read from a single sample in a study of cytomegalovirus exposure and HLA in healthy donors. It was with 60 Vbeta and 13 Jbeta primers that the PCR ran. TCRdb keeps only in-frame clones here, not all; method: immunoSEQ multiplex PCR. The sample includes some 150,000 clones, about three quarters of them seen just once. Sequencing was done on a sample of PBMCs. All receptors derive from a female donor in good health and CMV-seronegative.

This rearrangement joins TRBV5-5 to TRBJ1-2; 7 nucleotides match TRBD1. Looked up from germline, CDR1 is SGHKS and CDR2 is YYEKEE (reference sequence). CDR3 size: 15 residues. V lost 2 bases and J lost 0; bases outside the gene matches: 4. This CDR3 is CASSLTGDPNYGYTF. For the CDR3, the DNA is TGTGCCAGCAGCTTAACAGGGGATCCTAACTATGGCTACACCTTC.

The chain recombines TRBV4-3 with TRBJ2-5; tentative D call: TRBD2 (6 bases). Germline CDR1 and CDR2: LGHNA and YSLEER. V shed 1 base and J shed 1 base, with 10 bases lying between them. The CDR3 consists of 15 residues. CDR3 region: CASSQVADFQETQYF. In nucleotides, the CDR3 is TGCGCCAGCAGCCAAGTAGCGGATTTCCAAGAGACCCAGTACTTC.

The V call is TRBV5-5, the J call TRBJ2-7; D may be TRBD2 (6 bases). V gave up 1 base and J gave up 6 bases, with 11 bases separating them. This CDR3 comprises 13 residues. Germline-derived CDR1 and CDR2 are SGHKS and YYEKEE (reference sequence). The CDR3 loop is CASSLSRGGEQYF. CDR3 nucleotides: TGTGCCAGCAGCTTGTCTAGGGGAGGCGAGCAGTACTTC.

The V gene is TRBV28, the J gene TRBJ1-2; TRBD1 matches 8 bases. CDR3 length equals 14 residues. Germline-derived CDR1 and CDR2 are MDHEN and SYDVKM. V lost 3 bases and J lost 7; bases outside the gene matches: 7. CDR3 sequence (DNA): TGTGCCAGCAGTTTCGAAGACAGGGGCGGTGGCTACACCTTC. Residues: CASSFEDRGGGYTF.

The rearrangement uses TRBV15 and TRBJ1-2; 7 bases line up with TRBD1. The V gene end was trimmed by 4 bases and the J gene end by 8 bases; junction bases not matched to a gene: 13. The CDR3 consists of 15 residues. The germline CDR1 and CDR2 sequences are LNHNV and YYDKDF (reference sequence). CDR3 loop: CATSKTSGTEKGYTF. In nucleotides, the CDR3 is TGTGCCACCAGCAAAACCTCCGGGACAGAGAAAGGCTACACCTTC.

CDR3 coding DNA: TGCAGCGCTATCCCCCCCTGGACAGGCTCTGGAAACACCATATATTTT. Its translation is CSAIPPWTGSGNTIYF. The V and J genes are TRBV29-1 and TRBJ1-3; 7 bases agree with TRBD1. V trimming: 7 bases; J trimming: 0 bases; junction bases outside the gene matches: 12. There are 16 residues in the CDR3. Germline CDR1 SQVTM, CDR2 ANQGSEA.

CDR3 in amino acids: CASSQEMVRVTYGYTF. The CDR3 coding sequence is TGCGCCAGCAGCCAAGAAATGGTGAGGGTGACCTATGGCTACACCTTC. The V call is TRBV4-1, the J call TRBJ1-2; D remains ambiguous. The CDR3 runs 16 residues. V was trimmed by 0 bases and J by 4 bases, leaving 15 bases between them. Germline V gene sequence: CDR1 MGHRA, CDR2 YSYEKL.

This chain uses TRBV5-6 with TRBJ2-7, with TRBD2 as a possible D gene (6 bases). The CDR3 consists of 13 residues. CDR1 is SGHDT, CDR2 YYEEEE, per germline. V was cut by 2 bases and J by 6 bases, with 12 bases left in between. The CDR3 DNA reads TGTGCCAGCAGCTTATACGGGACTCCCGAGCAGTACTTC. It is translated as CASSLYGTPEQYF.

The V gene is TRBV28, the J gene TRBJ1-2; 9 bases are a match to TRBD1. CDR1 is MDHEN and CDR2 is SYDVKM in the germline V gene. With V trimmed by 7 bases and J by 4 bases, 7 bases remained unmatched. The CDR3 is 14 amino acids. The CDR3 DNA reads as TGTGCCAGCAAAGAGGACAGGGGAACCTATGGCTACACCTTC. Its translation is CASKEDRGTYGYTF.

The chain uses TRBV7-9 and TRBJ2-7; D unresolved. The CDR3 spans 13 residues. V was clipped by 6 bases and J by 6 bases, with 15 bases between them. From germline, CDR1 is SEHNR and CDR2 FQNEAQ (reference sequence). The CDR3 bases are TGTGCCAGCAGTAAGCGAAGTACAAGCGAGCAGTACTTC. As protein: CASSKRSTSEQYF.

V gene TRBV28 combines with J gene TRBJ1-5, with 8 bases matching TRBD1. This CDR3 comprises 16 residues. CDR1 and CDR2 (germline): MDHEN, SYDVKM. V gave up 2 bases and J gave up 4 bases; unmatched junction bases: 7. The CDR3 region is CASSLPGTGRNQPQHF. In DNA form, the CDR3 reads TGTGCCAGCAGTTTACCCGGGACAGGACGAAATCAGCCCCAGCATTTT. The full variable domain, rest sourced from reference TRBV28 and TRBJ1-5, is DVKVTQSSRYLVKRTGEKVFLECVQDMDHENMFWYRQDPGLGLRLIYFSYDVKMKEKGDIPEGYSVSREKKERFSLILESASTNQTSMYLCASSLPGTGRNQPQHFGDGTRLSIL.

The chain has TRBV6-1 and TRBJ2-5, with 8 nucleotides matching TRBD1. Per germline, CDR1 MNHNS and CDR2 SASEGT. This CDR3 has 14 residues. V lost 6 bases to trimming and J lost 5 bases; unmatched junction nucleotides: 8. This chain's CDR3 is CASSSGGQAETQYF. In nucleotides, the CDR3 is TGTGCCAGCAGCTCCGGGGGACAGGCGGAGACCCAGTACTTC.

The CDR3 protein is CASSQGSENEKLFF. Written as DNA, the CDR3 is TGTGCCAGCAGCCAGGGGTCCGAAAATGAAAAACTGTTTTTT. The V call is TRBV7-9, the J call TRBJ1-4; the D gene is possibly TRBD1 (6 bases). The CDR3 has 14 residues. The ends were cut back, 5 bases at V and 5 bases at J, with 12 bases in the middle. Per germline, CDR1 SEHNR and CDR2 FQNEAQ (reference sequence).

The J gene is TRBJ2-7, the V gene TRBV4-2, with TRBD1 identical over 7 bases. V was pared by 0 bases and J by 4 bases, with 6 bases of the junction left unmatched. The germline gives CDR1 LGHNA, CDR2 YNFKEQ. This CDR3 is built from 15 residues. The CDR3 spells CASSQEDREGYEQYF. CDR3 bases: TGTGCCAGCAGCCAAGAAGACAGGGAAGGATACGAGCAGTACTTC.

The chain is built from TRBV6-1 and TRBJ2-1, with a tentative D call TRBD2 (6 bases). Between the trimmed V and J ends, which lost 6 bases and 5 bases, there was a span of 17 bases. The CDR3 is made up of 15 amino acids. CDR1 is MNHNS and CDR2 is SASEGT in the germline V gene. The chain's CDR3 is CASRRGTPGDNEQFF. The CDR3, as DNA: TGTGCCAGCAGGCGAGGGACTCCGGGGGACAATGAGCAGTTCTTC.